This TCR beta chain was captured by sequencing in a study of blood T cell repertoires in COVID-19. Study-level background: Both acute and convalescent COVID-19 samples were obtained from the United States, Italy and Spain.

All enrollees were roughly 18 to 95 years old and from 25 or so US areas. In assigning cohorts, the study relied on participant-reported clinical history. Methods used by the authors: The assay estimated nucleated cells by amplifying reference gene primers. Produced via immunoSEQ multiplex PCR; TCRdb's table is partial and in-frame only. The V and J calls and clone size are taken from that table; D and trimming were inferred from the DNA. The sample has 150,000 to 200,000 clones; around nine tenths are singletons. Trimming took off 2 bases at V and 5 bases at J, with 4 bases between the two ends. Germline lookup yields CDR1 MGHRA and CDR2 YSYEKL. CDR3 length: 12 amino acids.

Input material: PBMCs or T cells enriched from blood (not recorded which). This clonotype was sampled from a woman under 30 who had recovered from COVID-19. The chain joins TRBV4-1 to TRBJ2-1; D gene unclear. CDR3 nucleotide sequence: TGCGCCAGCAGCCAATTTAACAATGAGCAGTTCTTC. Its translation: CASSQFNNEQFF.